A selection of T cell receptor beta chains follows, all from one sample in a study of shared clonotypes between healthy human individuals. The repertoire was sequenced with immunoSEQ multiplex PCR; TCRdb's copy has only in-frame clones and lacks some. The sample lists under 2.5 million clones, around 92% occurring once. Sequencing was carried out using naive CD4+ T cells from PBMCs. The origin of the receptors is a man aged 18 to 29 in good health. Some clones in this sample may be carry-over from other donors' samples. The CDR3 runs from the conserved cysteine through the conserved F or W. The D gene is left open where the match is weak. Only some rows state a clone size, as once, few, many or a class for expanded clones.

D: .
size: .
J: TRBJ2-3
V: TRBV29-1
CDR3: CSVGDTDTQYF
DNA: TGCAGCGTTGGGGATACAGATACGCAGTATTTT

D: .
size: .
J: TRBJ1-5
V: TRBV28
CDR3: CASSGGPNNQPQHF
DNA: TGTGCCAGCAGTGGGGGACCGAACAATCAGCCCCAGCATTTT

D: .
size: .
J: TRBJ1-5
V: TRBV18
CDR3: CASSPSYQGRGSNQPQHF
DNA: TGTGCCAGCTCGCCGTCATATCAAGGGCGCGGAAGCAATCAGCCCCAGCATTTT

D: .
size: .
J: TRBJ2-7
V: TRBV2
CDR3: CASQRWGAYEQYF
DNA: TGTGCCAGCCAGCGTTGGGGGGCCTACGAGCAGTACTTC

D: .
size: .
J: TRBJ1-5
V: TRBV7-3
CDR3: CASSLTPGQPQHF
DNA: TGTGCCAGCAGCTTAACTCCAGGCCAGCCCCAGCATTTT

D: .
size: .
J: TRBJ2-1
V: TRBV4-1
CDR3: CASSQVLDPEQFF
DNA: TGCGCCAGCAGCCAAGTGCTGGACCCAGAGCAGTTCTTC

D: .
size: once
J: TRBJ1-2
V: TRBV6-1
CDR3: CASSPGRSYGYTF
DNA: TGTGCCAGCAGTCCGGGACGCTCGTATGGCTACACCTTC

D: .
size: .
J: TRBJ2-7
V: TRBV11-2
CDR3: CASSRLSYEQYF
DNA: TGTGCCAGCAGCCGCCTTTCCTACGAGCAGTACTTC

D: .
size: .
J: TRBJ2-7
V: TRBV9
CDR3: CASKGTSYEQYF
DNA: TGTGCCAGCAAGGGGACTTCCTACGAGCAGTACTTC

D: .
size: .
J: TRBJ2-3
V: TRBV25-1
CDR3: CASSASYGTDTQYF
DNA: TGTGCCAGCAGTGCTAGTTATGGCACAGATACGCAGTATTTT

D: .
size: .
J: TRBJ1-2
V: TRBV5-1
CDR3: CASSLAPGAGGYTF
DNA: TGCGCCAGCAGCTTGGCCCCGGGGGCGGGCGGCTACACCTTC

D: .
size: .
J: TRBJ2-1
V: TRBV20-1
CDR3: CSQKGRNEQFF
DNA: TGCAGCCAAAAAGGACGGAATGAGCAGTTCTTC

D: .
size: .
J: TRBJ2-1
V: TRBV5-4
CDR3: CASSLGGALSYNEQFF
DNA: TGTGCCAGCAGCTTAGGGGGGGCCCTTTCCTACAATGAGCAGTTCTTC

D: .
size: once
J: TRBJ2-7
V: TRBV7-8
CDR3: CASSLLGGSTEQYF
DNA: TGTGCCAGCAGCTTATTGGGTGGGTCTACCGAGCAGTACTTC

D: TRBD2
size: .
J: TRBJ2-3
V: TRBV4-1
CDR3: CASSQLPGLAGGTDTQYF
DNA: TGCGCCAGCAGCCAACTTCCGGGGCTAGCGGGAGGCACAGATACGCAGTATTTT

D: .
size: once
J: TRBJ2-1
V: TRBV4-1
CDR3: CASSQVASYNEQFF
DNA: TGCGCCAGCAGCCAAGTAGCGTCCTACAATGAGCAGTTCTTC

D: .
size: .
J: TRBJ1-1
V: TRBV10-3
CDR3: CAISAVNLNTEAFF
DNA: TGTGCCATCAGTGCGGTCAACTTGAACACTGAAGCTTTCTTT

D: TRBD1
size: .
J: TRBJ1-1
V: TRBV5-1
CDR3: CASSLVTGVNTEAFF
DNA: TGCGCCAGCAGCTTGGTGACAGGGGTGAACACTGAAGCTTTCTTT

D: TRBD1
size: .
J: TRBJ1-2
V: TRBV28
CDR3: CASSSPGQGLTNYGYTF
DNA: TGTGCCAGCAGTTCGCCGGGACAGGGGCTGACTAACTATGGCTACACCTTC

D: .
size: .
J: TRBJ1-3
V: TRBV7-8
CDR3: CASSLRFPSRTGNTIYF
DNA: TGTGCCAGCAGCTTACGATTTCCCAGCCGAACTGGAAACACCATATATTTT

D: TRBD1
size: .
J: TRBJ2-7
V: TRBV7-8
CDR3: CASSYLTGGGGEQYF
DNA: TGTGCCAGCAGCTACCTGACAGGGGGCGGAGGGGAGCAGTACTTC

D: .
size: .
J: TRBJ1-5
V: TRBV5-1
CDR3: CASSLGPRGSNRPQHF
DNA: TGCGCCAGCAGCTTGGGGCCACGGGGTAGCAATCGGCCCCAGCATTTT

D: TRBD1
size: once
J: TRBJ1-2
V: TRBV2
CDR3: CASSARTGRGNYGYTF
DNA: TGTGCCAGCAGTGCCCGGACAGGGCGGGGTAACTATGGCTACACCTTC

D: .
size: .
J: TRBJ1-2
V: TRBV4-1
CDR3: CASSQEFRGGAIYGYTF
DNA: TGCGCCAGCAGCCAAGAGTTTCGGGGGGGAGCTATCTATGGCTACACCTTC

D: TRBD2
size: .
J: TRBJ2-1
V: TRBV7-2
CDR3: CASSPRLAGEQFF
DNA: TGTGCCAGCAGCCCACGACTAGCGGGAGAGCAGTTCTTC

D: .
size: few
J: TRBJ1-1
V: TRBV28
CDR3: CASSLPGGTEAFF
DNA: TGTGCCAGCAGTTTACCTGGGGGCACTGAAGCTTTCTTT

D: .
size: .
J: TRBJ2-7
V: TRBV7-9
CDR3: CASSFRDEQYF
DNA: TGTGCCAGCAGCTTCAGGGACGAGCAGTACTTC

D: .
size: .
J: TRBJ2-4
V: TRBV6-1
CDR3: CASSEVYRLYGKNIQYF
DNA: TGTGCCAGCAGTGAAGTGTATAGGCTGTATGGCAAAAACATTCAGTACTTC

D: TRBD2
size: .
J: TRBJ2-5
V: TRBV5-1
CDR3: CASSLSWGDGRAQYF
DNA: TGCGCCAGCAGCTTGAGTTGGGGCGATGGGAGGGCCCAGTACTTC

D: .
size: .
J: TRBJ2-5
V: TRBV7-9
CDR3: CASSIRNTRGETQYF
DNA: TGTGCCAGCAGCATCCGGAACACCCGGGGAGAGACCCAGTACTTC

D: .
size: .
J: TRBJ2-2
V: TRBV6-6
CDR3: CASSTPQGNTGELFF
DNA: TGTGCCAGCAGTACCCCACAGGGGAACACCGGGGAGCTGTTTTTT

D: .
size: .
J: TRBJ2-7
V: TRBV7-9
CDR3: CASSILGGGEQYF
DNA: TGTGCCAGCAGCATCCTCGGGGGCGGAGAGCAGTACTTC

D: .
size: .
J: TRBJ1-3
V: TRBV5-1
CDR3: CASSMGPELGNTIYF
DNA: TGCGCCAGCAGCATGGGACCGGAGCTTGGAAACACCATATATTTT

D: .
size: .
J: TRBJ1-1
V: TRBV5-1
CDR3: CASSIVPGPQNTEAFF
DNA: TGCGCCAGCAGCATAGTTCCGGGACCTCAGAACACTGAAGCTTTCTTT

D: .
size: .
J: TRBJ2-3
V: TRBV19
CDR3: CASTPRGADTQYF
DNA: TGTGCCAGTACCCCCCGAGGAGCAGATACGCAGTATTTT

D: .
size: .
J: TRBJ2-7
V: TRBV7-3
CDR3: CASSFTSTHEQYF
DNA: TGTGCCAGCAGCTTTACCAGTACCCACGAGCAGTACTTC

D: .
size: once
J: TRBJ1-2
V: TRBV28
CDR3: CASSSQAPGRWESNYGYTF
DNA: TGTGCCAGCAGTTCTCAGGCCCCGGGACGATGGGAATCAAACTATGGCTACACCTTC

D: TRBD1
size: once
J: TRBJ1-2
V: TRBV10-1
CDR3: CASSGDRGKGYGYTF
DNA: TGCGCCAGCAGCGGTGACAGGGGAAAGGGCTATGGCTACACCTTC

D: TRBD2
size: .
J: TRBJ2-3
V: TRBV27
CDR3: CASSSTSGGSPDTQYF
DNA: TGTGCCAGCAGTTCGACTAGCGGGGGATCCCCAGATACGCAGTATTTT

D: TRBD2
size: .
J: TRBJ2-3
V: TRBV7-2
CDR3: CASSPLAGGFTDTQYF
DNA: TGTGCCAGCAGTCCACTAGCGGGAGGGTTCACAGATACGCAGTATTTT

D: .
size: .
J: TRBJ2-5
V: TRBV5-4
CDR3: CASSAAPTGSQETQYF
DNA: TGTGCCAGCAGCGCGGCCCCCACAGGGTCCCAAGAGACCCAGTACTTC

D: TRBD1
size: .
J: TRBJ1-2
V: TRBV7-2
CDR3: CASNQGASRGYTF
DNA: TGTGCCAGCAATCAGGGGGCTTCGCGAGGCTACACCTTC

D: .
size: .
J: TRBJ2-7
V: TRBV5-1
CDR3: CASSLGQYNEQYF
DNA: TGCGCCAGCAGCTTGGGACAATACAACGAGCAGTACTTC

D: .
size: .
J: TRBJ2-7
V: TRBV29-1
CDR3: CSVGSYEQYF
DNA: TGCAGCGTTGGATCCTACGAGCAGTACTTC

D: TRBD1
size: .
J: TRBJ1-2
V: TRBV2
CDR3: CASSDLDRGYGYTF
DNA: TGTGCCAGCAGCGACTTGGACAGGGGTTATGGCTACACCTTC

D: TRBD1
size: once
J: TRBJ1-4
V: TRBV27
CDR3: CASSGGGAGEKLFF
DNA: TGTGCCAGCAGCGGAGGGGGCGCGGGTGAAAAACTGTTTTTT

D: .
size: .
J: TRBJ1-2
V: TRBV11-2
CDR3: CASSRLGDYGYTF
DNA: TGTGCCAGCAGTCGCCTTGGGGACTATGGCTACACCTTC

D: .
size: .
J: TRBJ2-7
V: TRBV7-9
CDR3: CASSLESRGGVSSYEQYF
DNA: TGTGCCAGCAGCTTAGAATCGCGTGGCGGGGTGAGCTCCTACGAGCAGTACTTC

D: .
size: .
J: TRBJ2-5
V: TRBV6-1
CDR3: CASSEPGRGTQYF
DNA: TGTGCCAGCAGTGAACCGGGCAGGGGGACCCAGTACTTC

D: .
size: .
J: TRBJ1-1
V: TRBV28
CDR3: CASSLVPSLNTEAFF
DNA: TGTGCCAGCAGTTTGGTGCCGAGCCTGAACACTGAAGCTTTCTTT

D: .
size: .
J: TRBJ2-1
V: TRBV7-9
CDR3: CASSLSGGRDEQFF
DNA: TGTGCCAGCAGCTTATCGGGGGGCCGCGATGAGCAGTTCTTC

D: TRBD2
size: .
J: TRBJ2-3
V: TRBV27
CDR3: CASSLRSTSGSADTQYF
DNA: TGTGCCAGCAGTTTACGGTCGACTAGCGGGAGCGCAGATACGCAGTATTTT

D: TRBD1
size: .
J: TRBJ2-2
V: TRBV7-6
CDR3: CASREGQGARTGELFF
DNA: TGTGCCAGCAGGGAGGGACAGGGGGCTCGAACCGGGGAGCTGTTTTTT

D: .
size: .
J: TRBJ1-4
V: TRBV5-1
CDR3: CASSLTVATNEKLFF
DNA: TGCGCCAGCAGCTTGACCGTCGCAACTAATGAAAAACTGTTTTTT

D: TRBD1
size: few
J: TRBJ1-5
V: TRBV7-9
CDR3: CASSLEGAGNQPQHF
DNA: TGTGCCAGCAGCTTAGAGGGGGCAGGGAATCAGCCCCAGCATTTT

D: .
size: .
J: TRBJ1-3
V: TRBV19
CDR3: CASRVDGSSGNTIYF
DNA: TGTGCCAGTAGAGTGGACGGCAGCTCTGGAAACACCATATATTTT

D: TRBD2
size: .
J: TRBJ2-7
V: TRBV29-1
CDR3: CSVVVGLAGDEQYF
DNA: TGCAGCGTTGTGGTCGGTCTAGCGGGAGACGAGCAGTACTTC

D: .
size: .
J: TRBJ2-7
V: TRBV6-5
CDR3: CASSNRLYEQYF
DNA: TGTGCCAGCAGTAACAGGCTCTACGAGCAGTACTTC

D: TRBD2
size: .
J: TRBJ2-7
V: TRBV11-3
CDR3: CASSLGGAEQYF
DNA: TGTGCCAGCAGCTTGGGAGGGGCCGAGCAGTACTTC

D: TRBD2
size: .
J: TRBJ2-3
V: TRBV7-3
CDR3: CASSRGSWTDTQYF
DNA: TGTGCCAGCAGTCGCGGGAGTTGGACAGATACGCAGTATTTT